This T cell receptor (beta chain) is drawn from a study of T cells in Graves' hyperthyroidism and ophthalmopathy. A note on this clonotype: As yet, its antigen is unknown.

The CDR3 is 15 residues long. Trimming removed 11 bases from V and 0 bases from J, with 19 bases in between. Germline V gene data show CDR1 as KGHDR and CDR2 as SFDVKD. Broader study findings: Ophthalmopathy was told apart from stable hyperthyroidism by a 13 V-J model.

RNA transcripts were the template for amplifying TCR beta CDR3 regions. The TCR CDR3 first-round RT-PCR relied on the HTBI primer set. TCRdb passed the multiplex PCR reads through MiXCR, listing each CDR3 protein once. The sample has 700,000 to 850,000 distinct CDR3 sequences, 35% seen once. Sequencing input: blood. The chain joins TRBV24-1 to TRBJ2-7; D remains ambiguous. This sequence originates from a woman in her forties with Graves' hyperthyroidism. The CDR3 protein is CASWDGDPSSYEQYF. DNA for the CDR3: TGTGCCAGCTGGGATGGAGACCCCAGCTCCTACGAGCAGTACTTC.